Below are 26 T cell receptor beta chains sequenced from a single sample in a study of blood T cell repertoires in COVID-19. Measured with immunoSEQ multiplex PCR; TCRdb has only the in-frame clones, and not every one. The sample holds about 220,000 clones, approximately 89% seen once. The sequencing input was PBMCs or T cells enriched from blood (not recorded which). These receptor sequences come from a woman in her thirties or forties with acute COVID-19.

This clone appeared a single time. The chain recombines TRBV5-4 with TRBJ1-2; no clear D gene. CDR1 is SGHNT, CDR2 YYREEE, per germline (reference sequence). The CDR3 spans 16 residues. V was cut by 4 bases and J by 4 bases, with 20 bases left in between. For the CDR3, the DNA is TGTGCCAGCAGCCCCTCCGCGGGTTTCTCCCCCTATGGCTACACCTTC. This encodes CASSPSAGFSPYGYTF.

The sample holds a few counts of this clone. J is TRBJ1-6 and V is TRBV6-6, with a possible D match to TRBD1 (5 bases). The CDR3 extends over 15 amino acids. Germline loops: CDR1 MNHNY, CDR2 SVGAGI (reference sequence). V lost 6 bases to trimming and J lost 3 bases, with 12 bases between them. In DNA form, the CDR3 reads TGTGCCAGCAGCCAAACAGGAGTCTATAATTCACCCCTCCACTTT. Translation: CASSQTGVYNSPLHF.

V and J are TRBV5-4 and TRBJ2-5; 9 positions match TRBD1. Germline-derived CDR1 and CDR2 are SGHNT and YYREEE (reference sequence). J gave up 4 bases and V 4 bases, and 8 bases lay outside the gene matches. This CDR3 has 15 amino acids. The CDR3 region has the DNA TGTGCCAGCAGCCCCGACAGGGGGGCCGCAGAGACCCAGTACTTC. This gives the protein CASSPDRGAAETQYF.

This clone is a singleton in its sample. The genes are TRBV11-2 and TRBJ1-1; 8 bases map to TRBD1. The CDR3 is 15 amino acids. The J segment lost 5 bases and the V segment lost 4 bases, leaving 9 bases of the junction unmatched. Per the germline V gene, CDR1 is SGHAT and CDR2 is FQNNGV. The CDR3 DNA reads TGTGCCAGCAGCTCGGGACAGGTCGTGGTGACTGAAGCTTTCTTT. This sequence encodes CASSSGQVVVTEAFF.

V is TRBV14 and J is TRBJ2-2; the D gene is possibly TRBD2 (5 bases). Trimming cost V 0 bases and J 6 bases, with 14 bases left between them. This CDR3 has 16 amino acids. The germline CDR1 and CDR2 sequences are SGHDN and FVKESK. The CDR3 sequence is CASSQEDLWYPGELFF. The CDR3, as DNA: TGTGCCAGCAGCCAAGAGGACTTGTGGTACCCCGGGGAGCTGTTTTTT.

Turning to this clone: The identical CDR3 is also encoded by other nucleotide sequences in the sample. The chain carries TRBV5-1 and TRBJ2-3; no firm D call. Looked up from germline, CDR1 is SGHRS and CDR2 is YFSETQ. V was trimmed by 0 bases and J by 0 bases, leaving 5 bases between them. There are 14 residues in the CDR3. CDR3 coding DNA: TGCGCCAGCAGCTTGGATCGGAGCACAGATACGCAGTATTTT. Encoded protein: CASSLDRSTDTQYF. Full variable domain (remainder filled in from reference TRBV5-1 and TRBJ2-3): KAGVTQTPRYLIKTRGQQVTLSCSPISGHRSVSWYQQTPGQGLQFLFEYFSETQRNKGNFPGRFSGRQFSNSRSEMNVSTLELGDSALYLCASSLDRSTDTQYFGPGTRLTVL.

The chain links TRBV7-2 to TRBJ1-2; TRBD1 agrees at 9 bases. The CDR3 consists of 15 residues. Germline loops: CDR1 SGHTA, CDR2 FQGNSA. Trimming at V came to 4 bases and at J to 6 bases, leaving 9 bases not matched to a gene. The DNA of the CDR3 is TGTGCCAGCAGCTCCCGACAGGGGGGAACTAATGGCTACACCTTC. Its translation: CASSSRQGGTNGYTF.

This chain uses TRBV4-3 with TRBJ1-2; D not certain. The CDR3 consists of 14 residues. V lost 0 bases, J lost 4 bases, and 9 bases lay in between. Looked up from germline, CDR1 is LGHNA and CDR2 is YSLEER. CDR3 amino acids: CASSQDRGLYGYTF. Here the CDR3 DNA reads TGCGCCAGCAGCCAAGATCGAGGTCTCTATGGCTACACCTTC.

The chain couples TRBV6-5 to TRBJ1-6, with 7 bases fitting TRBD1. V shed 2 bases and J 9 bases; nucleotides not matched to a gene: 1. Germline CDR1 MNHEY, CDR2 SVGAGI. The CDR3 totals 13 residues. The CDR3 spells CASSYRGPSPLHF. DNA for the CDR3: TGTGCCAGCAGTTACAGGGGGCCTTCACCCCTCCACTTT.

This clone was counted a single time. The chain uses TRBV7-2 and TRBJ2-7; 12 bases are shared with TRBD2. The CDR3 length is 14 residues. The V and J ends lost 5 bases and 2 bases, in that order; junction bases with no gene match: 1. Germline values: CDR1 SGHTA, CDR2 FQGNSA. The CDR3 DNA reads TGTGCCAGCAGCCGGACTAGCGGGGCCTACGAGCAGTACGTC. Encoded protein: CASSRTSGAYEQYV.

This chain joins TRBV18 and TRBJ1-1, with D perhaps TRBD1 (5 bases). The germline V gene encodes CDR1 KGHSH and CDR2 LQKENI. Trimming took 2 bases from V and 7 from J, leaving 14 bases between them. This CDR3 region has 14 residues. CDR3 in amino acids: CASSPGGKYSEAFF. As DNA, the CDR3 is TGTGCCAGCTCACCAGGGGGGAAATACAGTGAAGCTTTCTTT. The full variable domain, rest sourced from reference TRBV18 and TRBJ1-1, is NAGVMQNPRHLVRRRGQEARLRCSPMKGHSHVYWYRQLPEEGLKFMVYLQKENIIDESGMPKERFSAEFPKEGPSILRIQQVVRGDSAAYFCASSPGGKYSEAFFGQGTRLTVV.

The chain recombines TRBV5-1 with TRBJ2-7, with 8 bases fitting TRBD2. Germline CDR1 reads SGHRS; CDR2 reads YFSETQ. The CDR3 has 14 residues. The V and J ends lost 4 bases and 3 bases, in that order; junction bases with no gene match: 6. This CDR3 is CASSARGAHYEQYF. The CDR3 DNA is TGCGCCAGCAGCGCGCGGGGGGCCCACTACGAGCAGTACTTC. Using reference TRBV5-1 and TRBJ2-7 for the parts outside the CDR3, the full variable domain is KAGVTQTPRYLIKTRGQQVTLSCSPISGHRSVSWYQQTPGQGLQFLFEYFSETQRNKGNFPGRFSGRQFSNSRSEMNVSTLELGDSALYLCASSARGAHYEQYFGPGTRLTVT.

The rearrangement links TRBV5-8 to TRBJ2-5; TRBD2 might be the D (5 bases). CDR3 length equals 14 residues. The germline V gene encodes CDR1 SGHTS and CDR2 YDEGEE. Trimming shortened V by 3 bases and J by 5 bases, and 14 bases separated the two germline ends. The CDR3 DNA sequence: TGTGCCAGCAGCTCTCGGGCGGGTGGGGAGACCCAGTACTTC. Protein product: CASSSRAGGETQYF.

The chain employs TRBV6-4 and TRBJ2-1; D possibly corresponds to TRBD2 (7 bases). Germline assignment: CDR1 MRHNA and CDR2 SNTAGT. CDR3 size: 16 residues. Trimming pared 3 bases from V and 2 bases from J, leaving 14 bases between. The CDR3 is CASSEFGGGAYNEQFF. The CDR3, as DNA: TGTGCCAGCAGTGAGTTCGGCGGGGGCGCCTACAATGAGCAGTTCTTC.

This clone occurred once. This rearrangement joins TRBV11-3 to TRBJ2-2; D might be TRBD1 (6 bases). V lost 3 bases to trimming and J lost 5 bases, with 19 bases between them. CDR3 length equals 17 residues. Germline loops: CDR1 SGHNT, CDR2 YENEEA. CDR3 nucleotide sequence: TGTGCCAGCAGCTTTTGGTTCAGGGGCGCTGGTACCGGGGAGCTGTTTTTT. Protein: CASSFWFRGAGTGELFF.

This clone was recorded once. The J gene is TRBJ1-4, the V gene TRBV7-2, with 9 nucleotides matching TRBD1. CDR1 is SGHTA, CDR2 FQGNSA, per germline. The CDR3 is made up of 16 amino acids. V was clipped by 5 bases and J by 10 bases; unmatched bases: 14. This CDR3 is CASSQTPDRGGGKLFF. DNA of the CDR3: TGTGCCAGCAGCCAAACGCCCGACAGGGGGGGCGGAAAACTGTTTTTT.

This chain connects TRBV7-9 to TRBJ2-1, with TRBD1 matching over 11 bases. V dropped 6 bases and J dropped 6; count of bases not matched to a gene: 7. CDR1 is SEHNR and CDR2 is FQNEAQ in the germline V gene (reference sequence). The CDR3 extends over 15 amino acids. CDR3 sequence: CASSPDRGRSNEQFF. Written as DNA, the CDR3 is TGTGCCAGCAGTCCGGACAGGGGGCGAAGCAATGAGCAGTTCTTC.

This chain uses TRBV30 with TRBJ1-3, with D tentatively TRBD1 (5 bases). Germline V lookup: CDR1 GTSNPN, CDR2 SVGIG (reference sequence). Trimming removed 3 bases at V and 2 bases at J, with 11 bases between. The CDR3 loop spans 14 amino acids. In DNA, the CDR3 is TGTGCCTGGAGGCAGCCAGGGACTGGAAACACCATATATTTT. Its translation: CAWRQPGTGNTIYF.

J is TRBJ2-5 and V is TRBV6-5, with no clear D. CDR1 MNHEY and CDR2 SVGAGI come from the germline V gene. The CDR3 sequence is 14 residues long. V lost 0 bases to trimming and J lost 5 bases, with 10 bases between them. The CDR3: CASSYSVWPETQYF. The CDR3 DNA reads TGTGCCAGCAGTTACTCCGTGTGGCCGGAGACCCAGTACTTC.

The chain has TRBV10-3 and TRBJ2-2, with TRBD2 matching over 10 bases. There are 15 residues in the CDR3. The J segment lost 1 base and the V segment lost 10 bases, leaving 6 bases of the junction unmatched. CDR1 is ENHRY, CDR2 SYGVKD, per germline. The CDR3 DNA reads TGTGCCAGCGGAAGGACTAGCGGGAACACCGGGGAGCTGTTTTTT. This translates into CASGRTSGNTGELFF.

DNA for the CDR3: TGTGCCAGCAGCCCTAGCGTACAGGATCTTGAAAAACTGTTTTTT. Translating gives CASSPSVQDLEKLFF. The chain joins TRBV7-7 to TRBJ1-4; a weak D match, TRBD1 (5 bases). CDR1 is SSHAT, CDR2 FNYEAQ, per germline (reference sequence). V lost 5 bases to trimming and J lost 7 bases, with 17 bases between them. The CDR3 extends over 15 amino acids.

The rearrangement joins TRBV5-1 to TRBJ1-2; D is unresolved. Per the germline V gene, CDR1 is SGHRS and CDR2 is YFSETQ. Trimming removed 6 bases from V and 1 base from J, with 16 bases in between. This CDR3 contains 15 residues. The CDR3: CASTPMGNVNYGYTF. CDR3 sequence (DNA): TGCGCCAGCACCCCGATGGGCAACGTTAACTATGGCTACACCTTC.

The gene calls are TRBV7-9 and TRBJ2-1, with a weak D call TRBD2 (5 bases). Looked up from germline, CDR1 is SEHNR and CDR2 is FQNEAQ (reference sequence). The CDR3 length is 15 residues. Trimming stripped 3 bases from V and 2 bases from J, with 11 bases between. CDR3 sequence (DNA): TGTGCCAGCAGCTTCGTAGCGACCCCCTACAATGAGCAGTTCTTC. Amino acid sequence: CASSFVATPYNEQFF.

About this clone: This same CDR3 is encoded by further DNA sequences in the sample. The chain employs TRBV7-9 and TRBJ2-3; maybe TRBD2 (6 bases). The CDR3 has 13 residues. V was cut by 9 bases and J by 2 bases, with 12 bases left in between. Germline V gene data show CDR1 as SEHNR and CDR2 as FQNEAQ (reference sequence). The CDR3 sequence: CASEGGNTDTQYF. CDR3 sequence (DNA): TGTGCCAGTGAGGGCGGGAACACAGATACGCAGTATTTT. The variable domain in full, completed from reference TRBV7-9 and TRBJ2-3, reads DTGVSQNPRHKITKRGQNVTFRCDPISEHNRLYWYRQTLGQGPEFLTYFQNEAQLEKSRLLSDRFSAERPKGSFSTLEIQRTEQGDSAMYLCASEGGNTDTQYFGPGTRLTVL.

This clone has more than one count but fewer than ten. The chain couples TRBV7-2 to TRBJ1-2, with D perhaps matching TRBD1 (6 bases). V was cut by 11 bases and J by 4 bases, with 14 bases left in between. The germline V gene encodes CDR1 SGHTA and CDR2 FQGNSA. This CDR3 spans 12 amino acids. CDR3 residues: CASLAGVYGYTF. The CDR3 nucleotides read TGTGCCTCCTTGGCAGGGGTCTATGGCTACACCTTC.

V and J are TRBV7-8 and TRBJ2-2, with D possibly TRBD1 on 6 matching bases. Trimming left V 3 bases short and J 8 bases short, with 13 bases between. The germline CDR1 and CDR2 sequences are SGHVS and FQNEAQ. CDR3 length equals 14 residues. CDR3 sequence reads: CASSLGAHAGELFF. CDR3 bases: TGTGCCAGCAGCTTGGGGGCACATGCGGGGGAGCTGTTTTTT.